The 21 T cell receptor beta chains presented below share a single source sample, sequenced in a study of blood T cell repertoires in COVID-19 (dated by TCRdb to 2019 to 2021). The library was generated by the immunoSEQ multiplex PCR assay. The table comes from immuneACCESS by way of TCRdb, which keeps in-frame sequences with V and J called. Part of the clones is missing from these tables; in studies checked, under half for an unresolved V gene and the rest for unknown reasons. This sample holds roughly 120,000 clones; around nine tenths were observed only once. The ten largest clones capture 4.5% of the sample. Sequencing was done on a sample of peripheral blood. Receptor source: a man between 35 and 55 years old with acute or convalescent COVID-19.

The V and J genes are TRBV5-1 and TRBJ1-1; a possible D gene is TRBD1 (5 bases). The germline V and J ends were trimmed by 0 bases and 3 bases, with 9 bases remaining between them. Germline V lookup: CDR1 SGHRS, CDR2 YFSETQ. This CDR3 has 14 amino acids. The CDR3 here is CASSLGGGHTEAFF. CDR3 nucleotide sequence: TGCGCCAGCAGCTTGGGCGGGGGTCACACTGAAGCTTTCTTT. Together with reference TRBV5-1 and TRBJ1-1, the CDR3 gives the full variable domain: KAGVTQTPRYLIKTRGQQVTLSCSPISGHRSVSWYQQTPGQGLQFLFEYFSETQRNKGNFPGRFSGRQFSNSRSEMNVSTLELGDSALYLCASSLGGGHTEAFFGQGTRLTVV.

The chain carries TRBV5-1 and TRBJ1-2, with TRBD1 as a possible D gene (6 bases). The CDR3 loop spans 13 amino acids. Germline V CDR1 and CDR2: SGHRS, YFSETQ. Between the trimmed V and J ends, which lost 3 bases and 2 bases, there was a span of 8 bases. The CDR3 sequence: CASSSQGNYGYTF. The CDR3 region has the DNA TGCGCCAGCAGCTCACAGGGCAACTATGGCTACACCTTC.

The genes are TRBV6-1 and TRBJ2-7; 12 bases match TRBD2. With 4 bases clipped from V and 2 bases from J, the junction kept 12 bases outside the gene matches. The germline gives CDR1 MNHNS, CDR2 SASEGT. The CDR3 loop spans 18 amino acids. The DNA for the CDR3 is TGTGCCAGCAGTGGACCGACAGCCCGACTAGCGGGAGCCTACGAGCAGTACTTC. Its protein product is CASSGPTARLAGAYEQYF.

V usage is TRBV20-1 and J usage is TRBJ2-7; 9 bases line up with TRBD1. Germline trimming cut 3 bases from V and 1 base from J; bases unmatched to any gene: 10. The CDR3 has 16 amino acids. CDR1 is DFQATT, CDR2 SNEGSKA, per germline (reference sequence). This CDR3 is CSASTPGTGLSYEQYF. CDR3 in DNA: TGCAGTGCTAGTACCCCCGGGACAGGGTTATCCTACGAGCAGTACTTC.

This sequence joins TRBV27 and TRBJ2-6, with TRBD1 matching over 7 bases. CDR1 MNHEY and CDR2 SMNVEV come from the germline V gene (reference sequence). This CDR3 comprises 18 residues. The V segment lost 5 bases and the J segment 0 bases; nucleotides outside the gene matches: 10. CDR3 protein: CASSPWTGLSSGANVLTF. The CDR3 DNA reads TGTGCCAGCAGTCCTTGGACAGGATTGAGCTCTGGGGCCAACGTCCTGACTTTC.

The chain employs TRBV3-1 (or the pseudogene TRBV3-2) and TRBJ2-7, with TRBD2 identical over 13 bases. The CDR3 covers 15 residues. V lost 4 bases, J lost 4 bases, and 4 bases stayed unmatched. CDR1 LGHDT and CDR2 YNNKEL come from the germline V gene (reference sequence). The CDR3 sequence: CASSRGTSGNYEQYF. CDR3 nucleotides: TGTGCCAGCAGCCGTGGGACTAGCGGGAATTACGAGCAGTACTTC.

For the CDR3, the DNA is TGTGCCTGGGCAACTCAGGGGGTTGGAGGAGAAAAACTGTTTTTT. Its translation: CAWATQGVGGEKLFF. The J gene is TRBJ1-4, the V gene TRBV30, with TRBD1 identical over 7 bases. The V and J ends lost 5 bases and 8 bases, in that order; junction bases with no gene match: 14. In germline, CDR1 is GTSNPN, CDR2 SVGIG (reference sequence). This CDR3 is 15 amino acids long.

The chain joins TRBV5-1 to TRBJ1-6; D not certain. From germline, CDR1 is SGHRS and CDR2 YFSETQ. V was pared by 0 bases and J by 7 bases, with 8 bases between. The CDR3 runs to 14 residues. The CDR3 DNA follows: TGCGCCAGCAGCTTGGGACCGGGGAATTCACCCCTCCACTTT. Protein sequence: CASSLGPGNSPLHF.

DNA for the CDR3: TGTGCCACCACCTGGGCGTCGGACTACGAGCAGTACTTC. This translates into CATTWASDYEQYF. The chain is built from TRBV6-6 and TRBJ2-7, with D unclear. Trimming shortened V by 10 bases and J by 3 bases, and 16 bases separated the two germline ends. This CDR3 comprises 13 residues. Germline loops: CDR1 MNHNY, CDR2 SVGAGI (reference sequence).

The CDR3 nucleotides are TGCGCCAGCAGTGAGTCATTTCCTACCGGGACTAATTTTCCGGAGACCCAGTACTTC. Amino acids: CASSESFPTGTNFPETQYF. This chain connects TRBV10-1 to TRBJ2-5; 7 positions match TRBD2. Germline values: CDR1 WNHNN, CDR2 SYGVQD (reference sequence). The ends lost 0 bases at V and 5 bases at J; junction bases unmatched: 18. This CDR3 is 19 amino acids long.

The rearrangement uses TRBV12-5 and TRBJ2-7, with 10 bases aligning to TRBD2. The germline gives CDR1 LGHNT, CDR2 FRNRAP. This CDR3 is built from 15 residues. The ends lost 0 bases at V and 5 bases at J; junction bases unmatched: 4. The CDR3: CASGLVVAGGDEQYF. CDR3 in DNA: TGTGCTAGTGGTTTGGTAGTAGCGGGAGGAGACGAGCAGTACTTC.

V is TRBV7-8 and J is TRBJ2-7; D is uncertain. Trimming cost V 3 bases and J 7 bases, with 19 bases left between them. The CDR3 extends over 15 amino acids. The germline V gene encodes CDR1 SGHVS and CDR2 FQNEAQ. The CDR3 DNA is TGTGCCAGCAGCTTTCCGTCTCCACCTAGTCGGGAGCAGTACTTC. Translating gives CASSFPSPPSREQYF.

The chain is built from TRBV11-2 and TRBJ2-2; tentatively, D is TRBD2 (6 bases). V dropped 7 bases and J dropped 0 bases, with 12 bases sitting between them. CDR1 is SGHAT and CDR2 is FQNNGV in the germline V gene. The CDR3 totals 15 residues. CDR3 DNA: TGTGCCAGCACCCCTGCTAGCGCGAACACCGGGGAGCTGTTTTTT. This gives the protein CASTPASANTGELFF.

The chain uses TRBV19 and TRBJ1-1, with 8 bases aligning to TRBD1. The CDR3 is made up of 16 amino acids. The V segment lost 6 bases and the J segment 2 bases; nucleotides outside the gene matches: 11. Germline CDR1 is LNHDA and CDR2 is SQIVND (reference sequence). CDR3 loop: CASRQEPGQGNTEAFF. In nucleotides, the CDR3 is TGTGCCAGTAGACAAGAACCCGGACAGGGCAACACTGAAGCTTTCTTT.

The chain is built from TRBV19 and TRBJ1-1; possible D gene TRBD1, 6 bases. Trimming removed 2 bases from V and 3 bases from J, with 10 bases in between. CDR3 size: 14 residues. Germline CDR1 and CDR2: LNHDA and SQIVND (reference sequence). The DNA for the CDR3 is TGTGCCAGTAGTATACGGGACACGGACACTGAAGCTTTCTTT. It yields the protein CASSIRDTDTEAFF.

The J gene is TRBJ1-6, the V gene TRBV27; D gene uncertain. The germline gives CDR1 MNHEY, CDR2 SMNVEV (reference sequence). The CDR3 sequence is 17 residues long. V was shortened by 5 bases and J by 0 bases, with 14 bases between the two germline ends. In DNA form, the CDR3 reads TGTGCCAGCAGTCCCGGACTGACGAGCTCCTATAATTCACCCCTCCACTTT. Amino acids: CASSPGLTSSYNSPLHF.

The chain is built from TRBV5-1 and TRBJ1-4; no definite D call. V was clipped by 0 bases and J by 8 bases, with 11 bases between them. The germline V gene has CDR1 SGHRS and CDR2 YFSETQ. The CDR3 has 14 amino acids. CDR3 sequence (DNA): TGCGCCAGCAGCTTGGAGTTGGGGAGAGAAAAACTGTTTTTT. This gives the protein CASSLELGREKLFF.

The rearrangement uses TRBV30 and TRBJ1-5; 8 nucleotides match TRBD1. There are 16 residues in the CDR3. Germline values: CDR1 GTSNPN, CDR2 SVGIG (reference sequence). The ends lost 1 base at V and 7 bases at J; junction bases unmatched: 12. CDR3 sequence: CAWSAPTGAGIQPQHF. CDR3 nucleotides: TGTGCCTGGAGTGCCCCGACAGGGGCAGGGATCCAGCCCCAGCATTTT.

The rearrangement joins TRBV5-1 to TRBJ2-1, with D hard to call. Per the germline V gene, CDR1 is SGHRS and CDR2 is YFSETQ. CDR3 size: 14 residues. V lost 0 bases to trimming and J lost 5 bases, with 9 bases between them. As DNA, the CDR3 is TGCGCCAGCAGCTTGGGTGCGCGCAACAATGAGCAGTTCTTC. It yields the protein CASSLGARNNEQFF.

V is TRBV9 and J is TRBJ2-7; TRBD1 agrees at 7 bases. Germline CDR1 SGDLS, CDR2 YYNGEE. J gave up 5 bases and V 0 bases, and 8 bases lay outside the gene matches. The CDR3 is 15 amino acids. The CDR3 spells CASSVGDREFHEQYF. As DNA, the CDR3 is TGTGCCAGCAGCGTAGGAGACAGGGAATTCCACGAGCAGTACTTC. Filled out from reference TRBV9 and TRBJ2-7, the complete variable domain reads DSGVTQTPKHLITATGQRVTLRCSPRSGDLSVYWYQQSLDQGLQFLIQYYNGEERAKGNILERFSAQQFPDLHSELNLSSLELGDSALYFCASSVGDREFHEQYFGPGTRLTVT.

This rearrangement joins TRBV13 to TRBJ2-3; TRBD2 might be the D (6 bases). Trimming removed 4 bases at V and 11 bases at J, with 19 bases between. Germline lookup yields CDR1 PRHDT and CDR2 FYEKMQ (reference sequence). The CDR3 runs 14 residues. The CDR3 nucleotides are TGTGCCAGCAGCTCCTCCCGGGACTCCCGTAGGCAGTATTTT. Its translation: CASSSSRDSRRQYF.